This T cell receptor beta chain was recorded in a study of naive and memory T cell subsets. Study-level points and caveats: Diversity fell and Gini index rose from naive through CM, EM, EMRA.

The germline V gene encodes CDR1 SGHRS and CDR2 YFSETQ. The CDR3 has 15 amino acids. Trimming stripped 1 base from V and 1 base from J, with 11 bases between. The beta constant-region primer was an equimolar mix of two oligonucleotides covering TRBC1 and TRBC2. The cDNA 3' end received a ligated single-stranded oligonucleotide carrying the SP2 primer and a 12-nucleotide UMI. Using its own MiXCR run on the UMI-ligation and nested PCR reads, TCRdb lists one record per CDR3 protein. The sample lists 70,000 to 95,000 distinct CDR3 sequences, 7% seen once, with roughly 1.6% in the top ten. Concerning this clonotype: The antigen is not known.

This chain uses TRBV5-1 with TRBJ1-1, with D possibly TRBD1 on 6 matching bases. The sample comprised central memory CD4+ T cells from blood. The receptor was derived from a human donor in good health. CDR3 in DNA: TGCGCCAGCAGCTTGAACAGGGCACAGAACACTGAAGCTTTCTTT. Translated: CASSLNRAQNTEAFF. The entire variable domain, with the rest obtained from reference TRBV5-1 and TRBJ1-1, is as follows: KAGVTQTPRYLIKTRGQQVTLSCSPISGHRSVSWYQQTPGQGLQFLFEYFSETQRNKGNFPGRFSGRQFSNSRSEMNVSTLELGDSALYLCASSLNRAQNTEAFFGQGTRLTVV.